This TCR beta chain is from a study of post-analysis software for immune sequencing data. Study conclusions and caveats: Higher frequency in patients than in controls was seen for roughly five TRBV segments, with TRBV5-6, TRBV5-1 and TRBV20-1 among them.

V was pared by 2 bases and J by 6 bases, with 11 bases between. The CDR3 covers 13 residues. The germline V gene encodes CDR1 SGHRS and CDR2 YFSETQ. Tagging with unique molecular identifiers was a feature of the TCR beta cDNA libraries. MiXCR was run by TCRdb on the PCR reads, yielding one entry per CDR3 protein. The table includes roughly 570,000 distinct CDR3 sequences, around 34% detected once. As concerns this clonotype: As yet, its antigen is unknown.

Material for sequencing was blood. The chain is built from TRBV5-1 and TRBJ2-5; D unresolved. This receptor was obtained from a girl under 18 with multiple sclerosis. The CDR3 nucleotides are TGCGCCAGCAGCTTTGGCGAAGGGCAGACCCAGTACTTC. Amino acid sequence: CASSFGEGQTQYF. Full variable domain (remainder filled in from reference TRBV5-1 and TRBJ2-5): KAGVTQTPRYLIKTRGQQVTLSCSPISGHRSVSWYQQTPGQGLQFLFEYFSETQRNKGNFPGRFSGRQFSNSRSEMNVSTLELGDSALYLCASSFGEGQTQYFGPGTRLLVL.